This T cell receptor (beta chain) originates from a study of cytomegalovirus exposure and HLA in healthy donors. The PCR was carried out with 60 Vbeta primers and 13 Jbeta primers. Only in-frame clones appear in the TCRdb table, and some are missing; sequencing was by immunoSEQ multiplex PCR. The repertoire holds about 120,000 clones, with over 15% as singletons. The CDR3 is 17 residues long. V was trimmed by 4 bases and J by 4 bases, leaving 20 bases between them. The V and J genes are TRBV23-1 and TRBJ1-5; tentatively, D is TRBD1 (6 bases). TRBV23-1 is known as an ORF, though its function is uncertain. The source material was PBMCs. The TCR was taken from a woman between 18 and 29 years old in good health and CMV-seronegative. CDR3 residues: CASSPPTPDSSNQPQHF. The CDR3 DNA sequence: TGCGCCAGCAGTCCGCCTACCCCGGACAGTTCAAATCAGCCCCAGCATTTT.